A selection of T cell receptor beta chains follows, all from one sample in a study of preoperative IRX-2 immunotherapy in early breast cancer. Using immunoSEQ multiplex PCR, the repertoire was profiled, and TCRdb retains in-frame clones only, with some absent. This repertoire shows 25,000 to 30,000 clones, about 75% found once; its top ten account for approximately 6.6%. The source was lymph node tissue, collected after IRX-2 immunotherapy. These receptors were collected from a human donor with breast cancer. The CDR3 runs from the conserved cysteine through the conserved F or W. The D gene is left open where the match is weak. The size entry is marked missing in some rows and otherwise reads once, few, many or a size class.

NA	NA	TRBV11-3	TRBJ2-3	TGTGCCAGCAGCAGTTCGTTCCGGGGCCTCGCAGATACGCAGTATTTT	CASSSSFRGLADTQYF
NA	TRBD2	TRBV9	TRBJ2-1	TGTGCCAGCAGTAACCCTAGCGGGAGCTCCTACAATGAGCAGTTCTTC	CASSNPSGSSYNEQFF
once	NA	TRBV11-3	TRBJ2-7	TGTGCCAGCTCCGTTGGGCTAGCGACCTTCTACGAGCAGTACTTC	CASSVGLATFYEQYF
few	TRBD1	TRBV11-3	TRBJ2-7	TGTGCCAGCAGCTTGCACCCCGGGACAGGGCTCTCCTACGAGCAGTACTTC	CASSLHPGTGLSYEQYF
NA	NA	TRBV6-1	TRBJ1-2	TGTGCCAGCAGTGAAGCAAGGGTCGGCGGCTACACCTTC	CASSEARVGGYTF
NA	NA	TRBV19	TRBJ2-6	TGTGCCAGTAGTACGCGGTTCTCTGGGGCCAACGTCCTGACTTTC	CASSTRFSGANVLTF
NA	NA	TRBV7-7	TRBJ2-1	TGTGCCAGCAGCTTTTATGGCGGAACAAACAATGAGCAGTTCTTC	CASSFYGGTNNEQFF
NA	NA	TRBV19	TRBJ1-1	TGTGCCAGTAGTCCGGCAGTCTTGAACACTGAAGCTTTCTTT	CASSPAVLNTEAFF
NA	NA	TRBV28	TRBJ1-1	TGTGCCAGCAGTTTCCCTGAGAACACTGAAGCTTTCTTT	CASSFPENTEAFF
NA	NA	TRBV2	TRBJ2-7	TGTGCCAGCAGTGTAGGGTCTCGGACCTACGAGCAGTACTTC	CASSVGSRTYEQYF
NA	TRBD1	TRBV6-8	TRBJ2-2	TGTGCCGTCGGACAGGGGGCATTCACCGGGGAGCTGTTTTTT	CAVGQGAFTGELFF
NA	TRBD2	TRBV11-3	TRBJ2-7	TGTGCCAGCAGCTTAGGTCTAGCGGCTCTTCACTACGAGCAGTACTTC	CASSLGLAALHYEQYF
NA	NA	TRBV19	TRBJ2-5	TGTGCCAGTAGTATAATCCAGGGTCAAGAGACCCAGTACTTC	CASSIIQGQETQYF